This is a list of T cell receptor beta chains from one sample in a study of vaccination and CD4 T cells after COVID-19. One entry per CDR3 protein results from TCRdb running MiXCR on the PCR reads. The sample consists of about 21,000 distinct CDR3 sequences, around 48% of them appearing once. Their antigens are not known. The sequencing input was CD4+ T cells from blood, cultured in vitro. The source of these receptors is a human donor who had recovered from COVID-19. The CDR3 runs from the conserved cysteine through the conserved F or W. D genes are given only for firm matches. Clone size, where shown, is once, few, many, or a class for clones that have expanded.

-	TRBV2	TRBD1	TRBJ2-7	CASRTGHYEQYF	TGTGCCAGCAGGACAGGGCACTACGAGCAGTACTTC
-	TRBV19	-	TRBJ1-1	CASSQGQVVGAATEAFF	TGTGCCAGTAGCCAAGGTCAAGTGGTCGGAGCGGCGACTGAAGCTTTCTTT
-	TRBV19	TRBD1	TRBJ1-1	CASSMQQGIEAFF	TGTGCCAGTAGTATGCAACAGGGGATTGAAGCTTTCTTT
-	TRBV30	-	TRBJ2-7	CAWSGAYEQYF	TGTGCCTGGAGTGGGGCCTACGAGCAGTACTTC
-	TRBV7-2	TRBD1	TRBJ2-7	CASSQGQGAFEQYF	TGTGCCAGCAGCCAGGGACAGGGGGCTTTCGAGCAGTACTTC
once	TRBV6-1	-	TRBJ2-2	CATGLPTVNTGELFF	TGTGCCACCGGCCTCCCGACAGTGAACACCGGGGAGCTGTTTTTT
-	TRBV2	-	TRBJ1-2	CASSEREGRLNYGYTF	TGTGCCAGCAGTGAAAGGGAAGGGCGCCTTAACTATGGCTACACCTTC
-	TRBV5-1	-	TRBJ1-5	CASSSNTWKHNQPQHF	TGCGCCAGCAGCTCGAACACATGGAAACACAATCAGCCCCAGCATTTT
few	TRBV24-1	-	TRBJ2-1	CATSDFRFRNNEQFF	TGTGCCACCAGTGATTTTAGGTTCCGGAACAATGAGCAGTTCTTC
once	TRBV28	TRBD2	TRBJ2-7	CASSPGTSGTSRDEQYF	TGTGCCAGCAGTCCCGGGACTAGCGGTACATCTCGGGACGAGCAGTACTTC
-	TRBV27	TRBD1	TRBJ1-2	CASRTDRGPRGYTF	TGTGCCAGCAGGACAGACAGGGGGCCTCGCGGCTACACCTTC
-	TRBV24-1	-	TRBJ2-7	CASIRDEISYEQYF	TGTGCCTCGATAAGGGACGAAATTAGCTACGAGCAGTACTTC
-	TRBV28	TRBD1	TRBJ2-7	CASSLPGTGGHEQYF	TGTGCCAGCAGTCTGCCGGGGACAGGGGGCCACGAGCAGTACTTC
-	TRBV11-2	-	TRBJ1-4	CASSLMAGGEKLFF	TGTGCCAGCAGCTTAATGGCGGGCGGCGAAAAACTGTTTTTT
-	TRBV20-1	-	TRBJ1-3	CSASSGVGGNTIYF	TGCAGTGCTAGTTCGGGGGTGGGTGGAAACACCATATATTTT
-	TRBV5-1	-	TRBJ1-5	CASSLGTDYQPQHF	TGCGCCAGCAGCTTGGGGACGGACTATCAGCCCCAGCATTTT
-	TRBV7-9	-	TRBJ2-5	CASSYRRVGQETQYF	TGTGCCAGCAGCTACAGGAGGGTAGGGCAAGAGACCCAGTACTTC
-	TRBV6-2/TRBV6-3	TRBD2	TRBJ2-3	CASSSRLGLAGADTQYF	TGTGCCAGCAGTTCCCGACTAGGACTAGCGGGGGCCGATACGCAGTATTTT
-	TRBV20-1	TRBD2	TRBJ2-3	CSATGLREEVDTQYF	TGCAGTGCTACCGGCTTGCGGGAGGAGGTAGATACGCAGTATTTT
-	TRBV10-3	-	TRBJ1-6	CAISELAPKDSPLHF	TGTGCCATCAGTGAGTTGGCCCCTAAGGATTCACCCCTCCACTTT
once	TRBV7-9	TRBD1	TRBJ1-1	CASSESTGGRGTEAFF	TGTGCCAGCAGCGAATCGACAGGGGGCAGAGGCACTGAAGCTTTCTTT
-	TRBV5-1	-	TRBJ1-2	CASSTGGLNGYTF	TGCGCCAGCAGCACCGGCGGGTTGAATGGCTACACCTTC
-	TRBV5-8	-	TRBJ1-5	CASSFGFSNQPQHF	TGTGCCAGCAGCTTCGGATTTAGCAATCAGCCCCAGCATTTT
few	TRBV11-2	TRBD1	TRBJ1-2	CASRPTGGSPHGYTF	TGTGCCAGCAGACCTACAGGGGGCTCCCCTCATGGCTACACCTTC
few	TRBV7-2	-	TRBJ1-5	CASSLTGSPQPQHF	TGTGCCAGCAGTCTCACAGGGTCCCCTCAGCCCCAGCATTTT
-	TRBV7-6	-	TRBJ2-5	CASSRNAQAGVYQETQYF	TGTGCCAGCAGCCGCAACGCGCAGGCAGGGGTATATCAAGAGACCCAGTACTTC
once	TRBV6-1	TRBD2	TRBJ2-1	CASMGLAGPIEQFF	TGTGCCAGCATGGGGCTAGCGGGTCCAATCGAGCAGTTCTTC
few	TRBV11-2	-	TRBJ1-2	CASSPSGTSFLGGYTF	TGTGCCAGCAGCCCCTCCGGGACATCCTTCCTGGGGGGCTACACCTTC
-	TRBV11-3	-	TRBJ2-7	CASSPGTEPREQYF	TGTGCCAGCAGCCCTGGGACGGAACCTAGAGAGCAGTACTTC
-	TRBV20-1	-	TRBJ2-6	CSAGSVPANVLTF	TGCAGTGCTGGAAGTGTCCCGGCCAACGTCCTGACTTTC